This record covers a single T cell receptor (beta chain). TCRdb keeps only in-frame clones here, not all; method: immunoSEQ multiplex PCR. The sample carries some 200,000 clones, approximately 60% recorded once. Germline CDR1 and CDR2: WSHSY and SAAADI. The CDR3 contains 13 residues. Trimming left V 7 bases short and J 0 bases short, with 10 bases between. The source of the sample is a study of shared clonotypes between healthy human individuals. Across the whole study: Samples came from a couple of female and three male donors aged 18 to 49.

The rearrangement links TRBV10-2 to TRBJ2-7, with D perhaps matching TRBD2 (6 bases). The TCR was taken from a man aged 25-45 years in good health. Sequenced material: memory CD4+ T cells sorted from blood. The subset denotes: CD45RA-negative fraction. The CDR3 here is CASKEGGSYEQYF. CDR3 sequence (DNA): TGCGCCAGCAAGGAGGGTGGCTCCTACGAGCAGTACTTC.